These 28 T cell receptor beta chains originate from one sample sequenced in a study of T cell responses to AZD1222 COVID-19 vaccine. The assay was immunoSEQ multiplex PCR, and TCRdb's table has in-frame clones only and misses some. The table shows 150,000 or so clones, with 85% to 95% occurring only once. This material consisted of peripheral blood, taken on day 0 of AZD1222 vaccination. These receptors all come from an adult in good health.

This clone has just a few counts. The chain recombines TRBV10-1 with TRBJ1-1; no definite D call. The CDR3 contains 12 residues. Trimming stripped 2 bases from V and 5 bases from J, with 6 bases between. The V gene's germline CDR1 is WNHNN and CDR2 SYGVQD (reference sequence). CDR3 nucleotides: TGCGCCAGCAGTGAGGGTGGAACTGAAGCTTTCTTT. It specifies CASSEGGTEAFF.

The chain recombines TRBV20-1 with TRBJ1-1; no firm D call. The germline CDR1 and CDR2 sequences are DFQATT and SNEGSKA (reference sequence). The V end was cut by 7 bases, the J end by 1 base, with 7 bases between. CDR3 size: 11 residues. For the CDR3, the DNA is TGCAGTGATACAGCGAACACTGAAGCTTTCTTT. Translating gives CSDTANTEAFF.

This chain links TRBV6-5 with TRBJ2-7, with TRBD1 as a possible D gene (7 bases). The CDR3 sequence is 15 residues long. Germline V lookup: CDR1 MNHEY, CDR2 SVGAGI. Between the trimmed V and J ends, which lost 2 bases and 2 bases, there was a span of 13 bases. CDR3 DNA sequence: TGTGCCAGCAGTTACGGGCAGGGGGGCCCCTACGAGCAGTACTTC. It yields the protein CASSYGQGGPYEQYF.

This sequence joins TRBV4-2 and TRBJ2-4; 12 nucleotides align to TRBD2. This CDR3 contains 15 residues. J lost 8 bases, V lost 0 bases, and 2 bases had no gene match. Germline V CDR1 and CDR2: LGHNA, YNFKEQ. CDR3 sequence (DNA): TGTGCCAGCAGCCAAGATTCTAGCGGGAGGGACATTCAGTACTTC. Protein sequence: CASSQDSSGRDIQYF.

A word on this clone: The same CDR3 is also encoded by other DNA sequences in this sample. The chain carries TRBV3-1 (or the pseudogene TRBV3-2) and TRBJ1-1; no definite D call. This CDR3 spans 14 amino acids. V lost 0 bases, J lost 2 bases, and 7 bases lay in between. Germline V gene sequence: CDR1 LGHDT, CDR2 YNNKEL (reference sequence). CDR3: CASSQDGRNTEAFF. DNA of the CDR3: TGTGCCAGCAGCCAAGATGGCCGTAACACTGAAGCTTTCTTT.

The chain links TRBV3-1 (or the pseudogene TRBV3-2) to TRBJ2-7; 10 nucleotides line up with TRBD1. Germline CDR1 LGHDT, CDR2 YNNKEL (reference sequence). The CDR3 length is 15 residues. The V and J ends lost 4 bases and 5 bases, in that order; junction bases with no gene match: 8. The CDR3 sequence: CASSRSPGTGDEQYF. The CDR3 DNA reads TGTGCCAGCAGCCGAAGTCCCGGGACAGGGGACGAGCAGTACTTC.

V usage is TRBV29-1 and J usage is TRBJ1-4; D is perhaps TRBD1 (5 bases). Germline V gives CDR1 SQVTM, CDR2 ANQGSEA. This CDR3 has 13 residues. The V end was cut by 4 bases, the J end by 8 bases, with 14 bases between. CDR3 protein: CSVAGGVGEKLFF. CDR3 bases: TGCAGCGTTGCCGGAGGGGTGGGGGAAAAACTGTTTTTT.

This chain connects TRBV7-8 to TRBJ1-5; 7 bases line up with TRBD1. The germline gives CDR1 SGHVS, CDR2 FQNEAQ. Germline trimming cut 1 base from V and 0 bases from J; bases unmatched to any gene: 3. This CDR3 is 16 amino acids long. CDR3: CASSLGGQYSNQPQHF. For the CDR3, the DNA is TGTGCCAGCAGCTTAGGGGGACAGTATAGCAATCAGCCCCAGCATTTT.

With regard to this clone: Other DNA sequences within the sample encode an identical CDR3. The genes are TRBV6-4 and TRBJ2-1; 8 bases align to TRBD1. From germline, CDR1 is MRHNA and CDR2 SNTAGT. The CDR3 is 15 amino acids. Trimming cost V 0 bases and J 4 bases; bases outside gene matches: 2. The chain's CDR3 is CASSDSTGGYNEQFF. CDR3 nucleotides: TGTGCCAGCAGTGACTCCACAGGGGGATACAATGAGCAGTTCTTC.

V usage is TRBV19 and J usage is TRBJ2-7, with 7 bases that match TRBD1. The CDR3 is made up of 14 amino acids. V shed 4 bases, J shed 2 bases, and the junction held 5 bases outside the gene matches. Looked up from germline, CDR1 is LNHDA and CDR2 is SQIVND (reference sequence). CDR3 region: CASSTLQGTYEQYF. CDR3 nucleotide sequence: TGTGCCAGTAGTACCCTACAGGGGACCTACGAGCAGTACTTC.

The CDR3: CASSGGQGASGYTF. The CDR3 DNA sequence: TGCGCCAGCAGTGGGGGACAGGGGGCGAGTGGCTACACCTTC. The V gene is TRBV10-1, the J gene TRBJ1-2, with 12 nucleotides matching TRBD1. This CDR3 comprises 14 residues. Unmatched junction bases numbered 4, after V lost 4 bases and J lost 7 bases. CDR1 is WNHNN, CDR2 SYGVQD, per germline (reference sequence).

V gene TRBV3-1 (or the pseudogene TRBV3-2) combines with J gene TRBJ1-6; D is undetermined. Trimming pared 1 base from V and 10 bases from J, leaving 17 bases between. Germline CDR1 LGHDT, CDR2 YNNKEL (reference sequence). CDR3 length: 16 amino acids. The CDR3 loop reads CASSQVRRRAESPLHF. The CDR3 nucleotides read TGTGCCAGCAGCCAAGTCCGAAGAAGGGCAGAGTCACCCCTCCACTTT.

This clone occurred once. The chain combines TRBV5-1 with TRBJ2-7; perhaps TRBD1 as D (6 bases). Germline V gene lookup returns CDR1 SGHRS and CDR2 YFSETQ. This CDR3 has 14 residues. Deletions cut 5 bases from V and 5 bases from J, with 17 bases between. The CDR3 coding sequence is TGCGCCAGCAGATTCCGGGACACTGCTCACGAGCAGTACTTC. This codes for CASRFRDTAHEQYF.

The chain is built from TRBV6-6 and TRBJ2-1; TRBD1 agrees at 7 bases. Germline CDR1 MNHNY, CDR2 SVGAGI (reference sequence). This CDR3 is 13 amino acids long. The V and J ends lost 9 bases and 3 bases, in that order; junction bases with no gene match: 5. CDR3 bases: TGTGCCAGTGGACAGGACTTCTACAATGAGCAGTTCTTC. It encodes CASGQDFYNEQFF.

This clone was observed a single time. Here the CDR3 DNA reads TGTGCCAGCAGCCCTGTGGGGGGGAGCACAGATACGCAGTATTTT. This encodes CASSPVGGSTDTQYF. This chain joins TRBV9 and TRBJ2-3; 7 nucleotides match TRBD2. The CDR3 totals 15 residues. The J segment lost 0 bases and the V segment lost 4 bases, leaving 5 bases of the junction unmatched. Germline CDR1 is SGDLS and CDR2 is YYNGEE.

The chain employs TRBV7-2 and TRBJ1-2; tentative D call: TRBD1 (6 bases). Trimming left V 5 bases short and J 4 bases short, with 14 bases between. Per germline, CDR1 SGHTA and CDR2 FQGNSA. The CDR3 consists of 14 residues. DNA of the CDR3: TGTGCCAGCAGCCCTCAGGGGCTAGTCTATGGCTACACCTTC. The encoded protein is CASSPQGLVYGYTF.

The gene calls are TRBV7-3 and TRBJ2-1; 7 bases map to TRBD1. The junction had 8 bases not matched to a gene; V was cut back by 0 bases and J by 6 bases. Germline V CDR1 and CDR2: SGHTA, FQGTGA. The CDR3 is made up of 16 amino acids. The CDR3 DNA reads TGTGCCAGCAGCTTAACCCAGACAGGGACCATCAATGAGCAGTTCTTC. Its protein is CASSLTQTGTINEQFF.

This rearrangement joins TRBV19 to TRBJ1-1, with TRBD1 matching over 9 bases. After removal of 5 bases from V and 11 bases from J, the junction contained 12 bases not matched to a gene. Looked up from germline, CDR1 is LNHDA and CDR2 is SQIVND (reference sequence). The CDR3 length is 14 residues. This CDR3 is CASSSTGGLTRAFF. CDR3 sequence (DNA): TGTGCCAGTAGTTCAACAGGGGGCCTAACCCGGGCTTTCTTT.

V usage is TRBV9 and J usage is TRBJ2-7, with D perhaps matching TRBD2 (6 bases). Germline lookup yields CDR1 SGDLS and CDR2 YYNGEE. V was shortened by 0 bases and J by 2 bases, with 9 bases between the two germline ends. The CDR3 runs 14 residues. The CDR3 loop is CASSVAWGAYEQYF. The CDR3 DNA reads TGTGCCAGCAGCGTAGCTTGGGGGGCCTACGAGCAGTACTTC.

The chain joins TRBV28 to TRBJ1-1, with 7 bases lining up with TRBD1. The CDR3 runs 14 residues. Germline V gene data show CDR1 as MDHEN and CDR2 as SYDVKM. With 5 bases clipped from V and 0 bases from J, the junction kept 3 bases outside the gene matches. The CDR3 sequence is CASSAGTVNTEAFF. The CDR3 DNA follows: TGTGCCAGCAGTGCCGGGACAGTGAACACTGAAGCTTTCTTT. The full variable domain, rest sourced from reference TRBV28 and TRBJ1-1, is DVKVTQSSRYLVKRTGEKVFLECVQDMDHENMFWYRQDPGLGLRLIYFSYDVKMKEKGDIPEGYSVSREKKERFSLILESASTNQTSMYLCASSAGTVNTEAFFGQGTRLTVV.

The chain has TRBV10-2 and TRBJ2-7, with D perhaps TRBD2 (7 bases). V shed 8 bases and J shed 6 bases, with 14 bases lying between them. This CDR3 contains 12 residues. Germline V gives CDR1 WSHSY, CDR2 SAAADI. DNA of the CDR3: TGCGCCAGCGGAAGGGGGGGAGCCGAGCAGTACTTC. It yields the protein CASGRGGAEQYF.

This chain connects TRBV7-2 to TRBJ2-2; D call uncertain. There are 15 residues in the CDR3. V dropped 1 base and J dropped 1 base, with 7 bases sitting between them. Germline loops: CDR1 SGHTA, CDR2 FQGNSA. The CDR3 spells CASSLDGRNTGELFF. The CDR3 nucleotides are TGTGCCAGCAGCTTAGATGGTAGGAACACCGGGGAGCTGTTTTTT.

CDR3 DNA sequence: TGTGCCAGCAGCGAGGGGACATCTCAGGAGTACTTC. Translating gives CASSEGTSQEYF. The V gene is TRBV5-6, the J gene TRBJ2-5, with D maybe TRBD1 (6 bases). The V end was cut by 4 bases, the J end by 12 bases, with 16 bases between. CDR1 and CDR2 (germline): SGHDT, YYEEEE. CDR3 length equals 12 residues.

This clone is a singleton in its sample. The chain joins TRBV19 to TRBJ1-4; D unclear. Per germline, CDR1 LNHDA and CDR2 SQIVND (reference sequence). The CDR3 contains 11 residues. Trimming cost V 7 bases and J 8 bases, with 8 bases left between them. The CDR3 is CASTGGEKLFF. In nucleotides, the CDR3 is TGTGCCAGTACTGGAGGGGAAAAACTGTTTTTT.

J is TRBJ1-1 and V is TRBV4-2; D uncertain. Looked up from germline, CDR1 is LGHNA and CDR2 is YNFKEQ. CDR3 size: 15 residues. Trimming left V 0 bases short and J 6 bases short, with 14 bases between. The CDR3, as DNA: TGTGCCAGCAGCCAAGATTCCGGGGATGACGCTGAAGCTTTCTTT. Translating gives CASSQDSGDDAEAFF.

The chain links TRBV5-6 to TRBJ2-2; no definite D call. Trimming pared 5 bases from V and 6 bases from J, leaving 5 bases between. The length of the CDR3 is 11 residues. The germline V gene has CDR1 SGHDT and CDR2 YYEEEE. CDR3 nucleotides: TGTGCCAGCAGAGGTGCCGGGGAGCTGTTTTTT. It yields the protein CASRGAGELFF.

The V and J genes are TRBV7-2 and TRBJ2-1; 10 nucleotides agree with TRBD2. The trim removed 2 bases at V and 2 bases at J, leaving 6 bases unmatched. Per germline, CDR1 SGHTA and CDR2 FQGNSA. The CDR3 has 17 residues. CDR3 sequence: CASSLSSGTSAYNEQFF. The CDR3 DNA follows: TGTGCCAGCAGCTTATCGAGCGGGACTAGCGCCTACAATGAGCAGTTCTTC.

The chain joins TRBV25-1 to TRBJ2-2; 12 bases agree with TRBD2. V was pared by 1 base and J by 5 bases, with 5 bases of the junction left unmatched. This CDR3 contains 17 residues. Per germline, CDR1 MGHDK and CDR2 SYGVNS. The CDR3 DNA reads TGTGCCAGCAGTGAATCGCCGCTAGCGGGAGGGACCGGGGAGCTGTTTTTT. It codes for CASSESPLAGGTGELFF.